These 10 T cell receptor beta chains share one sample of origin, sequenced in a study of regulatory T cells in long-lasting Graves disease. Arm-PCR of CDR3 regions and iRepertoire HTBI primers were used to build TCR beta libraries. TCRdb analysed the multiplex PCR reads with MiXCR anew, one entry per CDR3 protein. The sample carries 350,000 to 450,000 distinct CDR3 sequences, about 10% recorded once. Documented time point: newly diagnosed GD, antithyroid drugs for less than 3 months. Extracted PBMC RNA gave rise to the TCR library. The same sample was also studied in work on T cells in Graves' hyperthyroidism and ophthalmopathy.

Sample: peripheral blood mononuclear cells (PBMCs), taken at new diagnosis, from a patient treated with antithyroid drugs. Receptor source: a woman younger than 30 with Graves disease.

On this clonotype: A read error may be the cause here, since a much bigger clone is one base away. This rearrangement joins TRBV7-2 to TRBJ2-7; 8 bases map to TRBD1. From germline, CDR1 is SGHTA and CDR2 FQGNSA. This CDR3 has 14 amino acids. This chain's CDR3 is CASRTGVITYGQYF. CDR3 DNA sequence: TGTGCCAGCAGGACAGGGGTTATAACCTACGGGCAGTACTTC.

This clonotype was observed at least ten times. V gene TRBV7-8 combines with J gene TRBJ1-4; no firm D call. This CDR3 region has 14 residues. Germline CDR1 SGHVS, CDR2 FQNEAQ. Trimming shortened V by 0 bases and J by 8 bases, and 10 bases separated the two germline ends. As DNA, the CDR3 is TGTGCCAGCAGCTTAGCGGGGTCAGGAGAAAAACTGTTTTTT. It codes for CASSLAGSGEKLFF.

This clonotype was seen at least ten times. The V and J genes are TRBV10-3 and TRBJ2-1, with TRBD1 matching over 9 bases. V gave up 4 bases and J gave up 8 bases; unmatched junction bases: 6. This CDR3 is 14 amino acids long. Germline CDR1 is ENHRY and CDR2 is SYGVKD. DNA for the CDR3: TGTGCCATCAGTGTCCGACAGGGGGGAGATGAGCAGTTCTTC. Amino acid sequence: CAISVRQGGDEQFF.

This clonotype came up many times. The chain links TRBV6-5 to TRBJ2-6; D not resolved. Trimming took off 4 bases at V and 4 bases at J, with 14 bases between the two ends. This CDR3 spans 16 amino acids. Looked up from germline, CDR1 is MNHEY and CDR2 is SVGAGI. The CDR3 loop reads CASSLQSIPGANVLTF. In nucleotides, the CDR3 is TGTGCCAGCAGTTTACAGAGTATTCCCGGGGCCAACGTCCTGACTTTC.

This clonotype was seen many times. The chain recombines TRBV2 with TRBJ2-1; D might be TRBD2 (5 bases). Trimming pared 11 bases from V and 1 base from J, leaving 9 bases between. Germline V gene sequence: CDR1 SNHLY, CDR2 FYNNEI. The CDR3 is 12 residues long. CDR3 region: CAERDSYNEQFF. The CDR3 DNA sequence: TGTGCCGAGAGGGATTCCTACAATGAGCAGTTCTTC. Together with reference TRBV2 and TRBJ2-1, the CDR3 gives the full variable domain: EPEVTQTPSHQVTQMGQEVILRCVPISNHLYFYWYRQILGQKVEFLVSFYNNEISEKSEIFDDQFSVERPDGSNFTLKIRSTKLEDSAMYFCAERDSYNEQFFGPGTRLTVL.

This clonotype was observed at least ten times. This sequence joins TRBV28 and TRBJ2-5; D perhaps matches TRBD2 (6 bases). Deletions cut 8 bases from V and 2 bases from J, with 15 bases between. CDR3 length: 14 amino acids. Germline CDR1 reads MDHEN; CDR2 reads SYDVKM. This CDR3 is CASFPSDKQETQYF. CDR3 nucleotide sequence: TGTGCCAGCTTCCCTAGCGATAAGCAAGAGACCCAGTACTTC.

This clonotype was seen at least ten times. This CDR3 reads CASSLVRQETQYF. CDR3 nucleotide sequence: TGTGCCAGCAGCTTGGTCAGGCAAGAGACCCAGTACTTC. V is TRBV7-9 and J is TRBJ2-5; no reliable D call. V dropped 3 bases and J dropped 2 bases, with 7 bases sitting between them. The V gene's germline CDR1 is SEHNR and CDR2 FQNEAQ (reference sequence). The CDR3 spans 13 residues.

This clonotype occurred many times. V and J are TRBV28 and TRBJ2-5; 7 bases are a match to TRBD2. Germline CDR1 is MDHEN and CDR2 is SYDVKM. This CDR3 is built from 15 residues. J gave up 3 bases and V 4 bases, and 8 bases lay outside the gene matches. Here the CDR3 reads CASSSSGGDKETQYF. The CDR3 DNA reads TGTGCCAGCAGTTCTAGCGGAGGAGATAAAGAGACCCAGTACTTC.

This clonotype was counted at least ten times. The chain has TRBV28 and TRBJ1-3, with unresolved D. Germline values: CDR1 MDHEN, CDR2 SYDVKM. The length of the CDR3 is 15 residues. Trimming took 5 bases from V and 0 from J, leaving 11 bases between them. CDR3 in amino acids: CASSPQTLSGNTIYF. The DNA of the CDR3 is TGTGCCAGCAGTCCTCAGACTCTCTCTGGAAACACCATATATTTT.

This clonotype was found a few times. CDR3 sequence: CASSFLIQGRGSYEQYF. CDR3 DNA sequence: TGTGCCAGCAGCTTTCTTATTCAGGGGAGAGGTTCCTACGAGCAGTACTTC. This sequence joins TRBV5-8 and TRBJ2-7, with TRBD1 as a possible D gene (6 bases). This CDR3 is 17 amino acids long. Trimming left V 2 bases short and J 1 base short, with 19 bases between. CDR1 is SGHTS and CDR2 is YDEGEE in the germline V gene.